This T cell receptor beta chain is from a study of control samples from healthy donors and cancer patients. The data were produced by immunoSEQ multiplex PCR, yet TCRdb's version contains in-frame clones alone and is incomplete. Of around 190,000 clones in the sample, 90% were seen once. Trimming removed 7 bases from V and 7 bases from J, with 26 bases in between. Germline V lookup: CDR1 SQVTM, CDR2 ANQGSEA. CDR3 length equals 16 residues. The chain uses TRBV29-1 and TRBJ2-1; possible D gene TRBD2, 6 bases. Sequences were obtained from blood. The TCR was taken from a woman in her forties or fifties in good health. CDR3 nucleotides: TGCAGCGCCAAATCGGGGGTCAGCGGTGGCTCAAATGAGCAGTTCTTC. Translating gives CSAKSGVSGGSNEQFF.